A single sample is the source of the 19 T cell receptor beta chains below, sequenced in a study of blood T cell repertoires in COVID-19. Clones were sequenced by immunoSEQ multiplex PCR, and TCRdb holds only the in-frame ones, with some missing. Of 150,000 to 200,000 clones listed, roughly 84% are singletons. Sequencing used peripheral blood. These receptors were taken from a human donor with acute or convalescent COVID-19. The donor label of this sample is uncertain.

The chain has TRBV6-6 and TRBJ1-5, with 8 positions matching TRBD1. Germline V gene sequence: CDR1 MNHNY, CDR2 SVGAGI (reference sequence). Trimming cost V 7 bases and J 2 bases; bases outside gene matches: 10. CDR3 length: 16 residues. The CDR3, as DNA: TGTGCCAGCAATGGTCAGGGGGCAGGAGGCAATCAGCCCCAGCATTTT. This codes for CASNGQGAGGNQPQHF.

The genes are TRBV12-3 or TRBV12-4 and TRBJ2-7, with D unresolved. The CDR3 length is 13 residues. Deletions cut 2 bases from V and 5 bases from J, with 10 bases between. The DNA for the CDR3 is TGTGCCAGCAGTTTATGGCAGATGCACGAGCAGTACTTC. The encoded protein is CASSLWQMHEQYF.

The J gene is TRBJ2-6, the V gene TRBV7-9; tentative D call: TRBD2 (7 bases). Trimming pared 5 bases from V and 7 bases from J, leaving 21 bases between. Germline CDR1 reads SEHNR; CDR2 reads FQNEAQ (reference sequence). The CDR3 spans 17 residues. The CDR3 reads CASSRTRGGAEANVLTF. The DNA of the CDR3 is TGTGCCAGCAGCCGCACTAGAGGGGGGGCGGAAGCCAACGTCCTGACTTTC.

This chain connects TRBV6-5 to TRBJ1-4, with unresolved D. Germline-derived CDR1 and CDR2 are MNHEY and SVGAGI. V was trimmed by 7 bases and J by 0 bases, leaving 12 bases between them. This CDR3 is 15 amino acids long. CDR3 in amino acids: CASTRGVTTNEKLFF. CDR3 in DNA: TGTGCCAGCACCCGGGGTGTCACAACTAATGAAAAACTGTTTTTT.

The rearrangement joins TRBV27 to TRBJ2-1, with 9 bases lining up with TRBD1. This CDR3 region has 15 residues. Per germline, CDR1 MNHEY and CDR2 SMNVEV (reference sequence). The J segment lost 2 bases and the V segment lost 3 bases, leaving 2 bases of the junction unmatched. For the CDR3, the DNA is TGTGCCAGCAGTTTGGACAGGGGACCCTACAATGAGCAGTTCTTC. This sequence encodes CASSLDRGPYNEQFF.

The CDR3 nucleotides are TGCGCCAGCAGCTTGTTCACAGGGGCACGTATGGAGTTAGGCTACACCTTC. This codes for CASSLFTGARMELGYTF. The gene calls are TRBV5-1 and TRBJ1-2; 7 positions match TRBD1. This CDR3 contains 17 residues. Germline V CDR1 and CDR2: SGHRS, YFSETQ. Germline trimming cut 1 base from V and 8 bases from J; bases unmatched to any gene: 17.

The chain links TRBV2 to TRBJ1-1; D remains ambiguous. Trimming took 0 bases from V and 1 from J, leaving 9 bases between them. Germline lookup yields CDR1 SNHLY and CDR2 FYNNEI. CDR3 size: 15 residues. CDR3 DNA: TGTGCCAGCAGTGAAGCTCGACTCGGGAACACTGAAGCTTTCTTT. Translation: CASSEARLGNTEAFF.

This chain joins TRBV5-4 and TRBJ2-3, with 9 bases aligning to TRBD2. The V gene end was trimmed by 4 bases and the J gene end by 0 bases; junction bases not matched to a gene: 9. Germline V lookup: CDR1 SGHNT, CDR2 YYREEE (reference sequence). CDR3 length equals 17 residues. The CDR3: CASSTKSSGGSTDTQYF. The CDR3 DNA reads as TGTGCCAGCAGCACAAAGTCGAGCGGGGGGAGCACAGATACGCAGTATTTT.

The V call is TRBV4-2, the J call TRBJ2-3, with a weak D call TRBD2 (6 bases). The ends were cut back, 3 bases at V and 4 bases at J, with 17 bases in the middle. The CDR3 sequence is 16 residues long. Germline V gene data show CDR1 as LGHNA and CDR2 as YNFKEQ. The CDR3 reads CASSQAGSTGADTQYF. Here the CDR3 DNA reads TGTGCCAGCAGCCAGGCGGGGTCTACTGGGGCAGATACGCAGTATTTT.

CDR3 bases: TGCAGCGCTCTCCGTCCGTTAGTGAACACTGAAGCTTTCTTT. Translation: CSALRPLVNTEAFF. The rearrangement links TRBV29-1 to TRBJ1-1; D ambiguous. This CDR3 has 14 amino acids. V lost 7 bases to trimming and J lost 0 bases, with 15 bases between them. Looked up from germline, CDR1 is SQVTM and CDR2 is ANQGSEA.

V usage is TRBV4-1 and J usage is TRBJ1-2; 8 positions agree with TRBD1. J was trimmed by 8 bases and V by 2 bases; bases with no gene match: 16. The CDR3 sequence is 17 residues long. Per germline, CDR1 MGHRA and CDR2 YSYEKL. The CDR3 DNA follows: TGCGCCAGCAGCCAATCTCAGGGGGCTGGATCGATAAGGGGCTACACCTTC. It translates to CASSQSQGAGSIRGYTF.

V usage is TRBV5-8 and J usage is TRBJ1-6; 11 bases map to TRBD1. The germline V gene encodes CDR1 SGHTS and CDR2 YDEGEE. V trimming: 4 bases; J trimming: 10 bases; junction bases outside the gene matches: 13. The CDR3 sequence is 17 residues long. For the CDR3, the DNA is TGTGCCAGCAGCATCGGGACAGGGGGTATTTTCGTCTCACCCCTCCACTTT. Its protein product is CASSIGTGGIFVSPLHF. The entire variable domain, with the rest obtained from reference TRBV5-8 and TRBJ1-6, is as follows: EAGVTQSPTHLIKTRGQQATLRCSPISGHTSVYWYQQALGLGLQFLLWYDEGEERNRGNFPPRFSGRQFPNYSSELNVNALELEDSALYLCASSIGTGGIFVSPLHFGNGTRLTVT.

The CDR3 reads CASSLETGGGETQYF. In nucleotides, the CDR3 is TGCGCCAGCAGCTTGGAAACAGGGGGCGGCGAGACCCAGTACTTC. The chain uses TRBV5-1 and TRBJ2-5, with 9 bases that match TRBD1. The CDR3 runs 15 residues. Germline CDR1 and CDR2: SGHRS and YFSETQ. Trimming took 0 bases from V and 5 from J; bases not matched to a gene: 5.

The CDR3 DNA is TGTGCCAGCAGTTTTCAGACAGGGCCTGGAAACACCATATATTTT. This codes for CASSFQTGPGNTIYF. This chain uses TRBV27 with TRBJ1-3; 7 bases agree with TRBD1. From germline, CDR1 is MNHEY and CDR2 SMNVEV (reference sequence). After removal of 3 bases from V and 2 bases from J, the junction contained 4 bases not matched to a gene. This CDR3 comprises 15 residues.

CDR3 DNA sequence: TGTGCCAGCAGCCCGCCCGGAGGTAACGGAAACACCATATATTTT. Translating gives CASSPPGGNGNTIYF. The rearrangement uses TRBV28 and TRBJ1-3; no reliable D call. The CDR3 runs to 15 residues. CDR1 and CDR2 (germline): MDHEN, SYDVKM. V was trimmed by 6 bases and J by 4 bases, leaving 16 bases between them.

CDR3 sequence (DNA): TGTGCCAGCAGCTTAACCGCGTTGGGGGGATGGGGCTACACCTTC. It codes for CASSLTALGGWGYTF. The V call is TRBV7-8, the J call TRBJ1-2; maybe TRBD1 (5 bases). CDR1 SGHVS and CDR2 FQNEAQ come from the germline V gene. The V gene lost 2 bases and the J gene lost 8 bases, with 18 bases spanning the gap. The CDR3 totals 15 residues. Filled out from reference TRBV7-8 and TRBJ1-2, the complete variable domain reads GAGVSQSPRYKVAKRGQDVALRCDPISGHVSLFWYQQALGQGPEFLTYFQNEAQLDKSGLPSDRFFAERPEGSVSTLKIQRTQQEDSAVYLCASSLTALGGWGYTFGSGTRLTVV.

The CDR3 here is CASSRLRQGDGYTF. CDR3 DNA sequence: TGTGCCAGCAGCCGCCTCCGACAGGGCGATGGCTACACCTTC. This sequence joins TRBV28 and TRBJ1-2, with 7 bases identical to TRBD1. CDR3 length: 14 residues. Germline-derived CDR1 and CDR2 are MDHEN and SYDVKM. Germline trimming cut 6 bases from V and 6 bases from J; bases unmatched to any gene: 10.

Regarding this clone: This same CDR3 is encoded by further DNA sequences in the sample. The chain has TRBV5-1 and TRBJ2-5; 9 bases agree with TRBD2. Germline V CDR1 and CDR2: SGHRS, YFSETQ. Trimming removed 2 bases from V and 0 bases from J; junction bases left unmatched: 2. There are 15 residues in the CDR3. The CDR3 bases are TGCGCCAGCAGCTTCAGCGGGGGGTACCAAGAGACCCAGTACTTC. Its translation is CASSFSGGYQETQYF.

This chain links TRBV7-3 with TRBJ2-3; D uncertain. The CDR3 totals 14 residues. V lost 3 bases and J 6 bases, leaving 13 bases between the germline ends. Germline V CDR1 and CDR2: SGHTA, FQGTGA. CDR3 nucleotide sequence: TGTGCCAGCAGCTTGAACACGGGTATGGATACGCAGTATTTT. Protein product: CASSLNTGMDTQYF.